A selection of T cell receptor beta chains follows, all from one sample in a study of blood T cell repertoires in COVID-19. Profiling relied on immunoSEQ multiplex PCR, and the TCRdb table lists in-frame clones only, not all of them. In the table there are about 230,000 clones, around four fifths of which are singletons. The source material was peripheral blood. The origin of the receptors is a man in his forties with active or convalescent COVID-19. Each CDR3 is given with its conserved first and last residue. A D gene is named only where the DNA matches it firmly. The size of a clone is reported for some rows only, either as once, few or many, or as a class for expanded clones.

len: 16; j_gene: TRBJ1-5; v_gene: TRBV4-2; d_gene: -; abundance: -; CDR3aa: CASSQDYATGSQPQHF; CDR3nt: TGTGCCAGCAGCCAAGACTACGCAACGGGTAGTCAGCCCCAGCATTTT
len: 15; j_gene: TRBJ1-5; v_gene: TRBV15; d_gene: -; abundance: -; CDR3aa: CATSRGNRDGQPQHF; CDR3nt: TGTGCCACCAGCAGAGGAAACAGGGACGGGCAGCCCCAGCATTTT
len: 16; j_gene: TRBJ1-1; v_gene: TRBV11-3; d_gene: -; abundance: few; CDR3aa: CASSLDHGAANTEAFF; CDR3nt: TGTGCCAGCAGCTTAGATCATGGGGCCGCGAACACTGAAGCTTTCTTT
len: 14; j_gene: TRBJ1-1; v_gene: TRBV11-3; d_gene: -; abundance: -; CDR3aa: CASTPTDADTEAFF; CDR3nt: TGTGCCAGCACCCCGACCGATGCGGACACTGAAGCTTTCTTT
len: 16; j_gene: TRBJ2-5; v_gene: TRBV3-1/TRBV3-2; d_gene: -; abundance: once; CDR3aa: CASSQVGQGIGETQYF; CDR3nt: TGTGCCAGCAGCCAAGTCGGTCAGGGTATTGGGGAGACCCAGTACTTC
len: 15; j_gene: TRBJ1-1; v_gene: TRBV3-1/TRBV3-2; d_gene: TRBD1; abundance: -; CDR3aa: CASRRAGGMNTEAFF; CDR3nt: TGTGCCAGCAGACGGGCAGGGGGCATGAACACTGAAGCTTTCTTT
len: 13; j_gene: TRBJ1-1; v_gene: TRBV30; d_gene: -; abundance: -; CDR3aa: CAWKGEGWTEAFF; CDR3nt: TGTGCCTGGAAGGGGGAGGGATGGACTGAAGCTTTCTTT
len: 15; j_gene: TRBJ2-5; v_gene: TRBV3-1/TRBV3-2; d_gene: -; abundance: -; CDR3aa: CASSQQTGFQETQYF; CDR3nt: TGTGCCAGCAGCCAACAAACAGGATTCCAAGAGACCCAGTACTTC
len: 12; j_gene: TRBJ2-2; v_gene: TRBV12-3/TRBV12-4; d_gene: -; abundance: once; CDR3aa: CASRWSAGELFF; CDR3nt: TGTGCCAGCCGGTGGAGCGCCGGGGAGCTGTTTTTT
len: 16; j_gene: TRBJ1-2; v_gene: TRBV28; d_gene: TRBD1; abundance: -; CDR3aa: CASSPPGQGTNYGYTF; CDR3nt: TGTGCCAGCAGTCCTCCGGGACAGGGGACTAACTATGGCTACACCTTC
len: 17; j_gene: TRBJ1-6; v_gene: TRBV11-2; d_gene: -; abundance: -; CDR3aa: CASSLDRGRSGGSPLHF; CDR3nt: TGTGCCAGCAGCTTAGATAGGGGCAGGTCCGGGGGTTCACCCCTCCACTTT